This T cell receptor beta chain is from a study of shared clonotypes between healthy human individuals. Study context: Per donor, CD8 memory used one plate, CD8 naive used two, CD4 memory used three and CD4 naive used three. The study's findings and limits: Relative to memory subsets, naive subsets generally showed larger estimated richness.

Of note for this clone: The antigen remains unidentified.

The protocol was immunoSEQ multiplex PCR, while the TCRdb copy is restricted to in-frame clones and leaves out a portion. The sample lists 330,000 or so clones; around 74% were seen once. The CDR3 spans 16 residues. Germline-derived CDR1 and CDR2 are SGHVS and FNYEAQ. J was trimmed by 4 bases and V by 5 bases; bases with no gene match: 11. There were only Caucasian adults among the donors, and all lived in Nashville, Tennessee. It was into CD45RA+ naive and CD45RA-negative memory subsets that the CD4+ cells were split. This receptor was identified in a young man in good health. Specimen: memory CD4+ T cells sorted from blood. Regarding subset: CD45RA-negative fraction. V is TRBV7-6 and J is TRBJ2-7, with 10 bases aligning to TRBD2. The CDR3 nucleotides read TGTGCCAGCAGCGAGAAGTTAGCGGGAGGTGGGTACGAGCAGTACTTC. It specifies CASSEKLAGGGYEQYF.